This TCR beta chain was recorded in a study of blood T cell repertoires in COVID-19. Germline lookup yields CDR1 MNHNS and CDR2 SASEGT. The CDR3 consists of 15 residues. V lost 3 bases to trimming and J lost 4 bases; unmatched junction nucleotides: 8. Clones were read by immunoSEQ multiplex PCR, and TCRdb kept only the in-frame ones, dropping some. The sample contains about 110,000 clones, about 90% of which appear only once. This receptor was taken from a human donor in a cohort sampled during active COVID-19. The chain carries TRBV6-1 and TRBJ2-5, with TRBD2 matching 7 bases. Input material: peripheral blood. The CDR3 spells CASSDSGLQGETQYF. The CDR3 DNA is TGTGCCAGCAGTGATAGCGGGCTCCAGGGAGAGACCCAGTACTTC.